These 7 T cell receptor beta chains came from one sample sequenced in a study of blood T cell repertoires in COVID-19. Repertoires were generated with immunoSEQ multiplex PCR, while TCRdb's copy carries only in-frame clones and drops some. The sample consists of over 200,000 clones, approximately 78% of them appearing once. The sample was PBMCs or T cells enriched from blood (not recorded which). All receptors derive from a man in his forties who had recovered from COVID-19.

The chain combines TRBV15 with TRBJ2-3, with TRBD1 matching over 9 bases. Trimming took 3 bases from V and 1 from J; bases not matched to a gene: 5. This CDR3 spans 16 amino acids. Per the germline V gene, CDR1 is LNHNV and CDR2 is YYDKDF (reference sequence). In nucleotides, the CDR3 is TGTGCCACCAGCAGTGGACAGGGGTACGGCACAGATACGCAGTATTTT. This sequence encodes CATSSGQGYGTDTQYF.

The CDR3 sequence: CASSPRTSGGEGEQYF. The CDR3 DNA reads TGTGCCAGCAGCCCCCGGACTAGCGGAGGAGAGGGCGAGCAGTACTTC. This sequence joins TRBV5-6 and TRBJ2-7, with 10 bases matching TRBD2. Germline V gene data show CDR1 as SGHDT and CDR2 as YYEEEE. V shed 4 bases, J shed 6 bases, and the junction held 13 bases outside the gene matches. The CDR3 has 16 amino acids.

V usage is TRBV4-1 and J usage is TRBJ1-5; D is possibly TRBD1 (6 bases). Trimming left V 0 bases short and J 1 base short, with 16 bases between. The V gene's germline CDR1 is MGHRA and CDR2 YSYEKL. The CDR3 totals 18 residues. The CDR3 spells CASSQDFGRGGSNQPQHF. The CDR3 DNA sequence: TGCGCCAGCAGCCAAGATTTCGGCAGGGGAGGGAGCAATCAGCCCCAGCATTTT.

This clone was detected only once. CDR3 sequence (DNA): TGTGCCAGCTCAGATTCGCGGGGAAAAGGTCAGCCCCAGCATTTT. Amino acid sequence: CASSDSRGKGQPQHF. The chain is built from TRBV18 and TRBJ1-5; D remains unclear. Trimming removed 5 bases at V and 6 bases at J, with 17 bases between. CDR1 is KGHSH, CDR2 LQKENI, per germline. The length of the CDR3 is 15 residues. Using reference TRBV18 and TRBJ1-5 for the parts outside the CDR3, the full variable domain is NAGVMQNPRHLVRRRGQEARLRCSPMKGHSHVYWYRQLPEEGLKFMVYLQKENIIDESGMPKERFSAEFPKEGPSILRIQQVVRGDSAAYFCASSDSRGKGQPQHFGDGTRLSIL.

The chain has TRBV20-1 and TRBJ1-1; D is unclear. Germline assignment: CDR1 DFQATT and CDR2 SNEGSKA (reference sequence). The CDR3 consists of 11 residues. V gave up 5 bases and J gave up 0 bases, with 4 bases separating them. The CDR3 loop is CSAPMNTEAFF. The CDR3 coding sequence is TGCAGTGCTCCCATGAACACTGAAGCTTTCTTT.

The rearrangement uses TRBV10-2 and TRBJ2-5; 11 bases line up with TRBD2. V lost 5 bases and J lost 0; bases outside the gene matches: 5. CDR3 length equals 16 residues. The V gene's germline CDR1 is WSHSY and CDR2 SAAADI. The CDR3: CASSRLAGPYQETQYF. CDR3 sequence (DNA): TGCGCCAGCAGTCGACTAGCGGGACCGTACCAAGAGACCCAGTACTTC.

About this clone: Mismatch with germline at one junction end may stem from a read error. The chain joins TRBV7-2 to TRBJ2-7, with 9 bases identical to TRBD1. CDR1 and CDR2 (germline): SGHTA, FQGNSA. CDR3 length equals 15 residues. CDR3 in DNA: TGTGCTAGCAGCTTATCGGGACAGGGTCCCTACGAGCAGTACTTC. Protein sequence: CASSLSGQGPYEQYF.